The 4 T cell receptor beta chains presented below share a single source sample, sequenced in a study of Graves' ophthalmopathy and Graves' hyperthyroidism. From RNA, the CDR3 regions of TCR beta chains were amplified and sequenced. RT-PCR in the first round used HTBI primers; a second-round multiplex PCR followed. One entry per CDR3 protein results from TCRdb running MiXCR on the multiplex PCR reads. The sample has approximately 1.2 million distinct CDR3 sequences, about 38% seen once. The sequencing sample was made of peripheral blood or thyroid tissue (not recorded which). The receptors here all came from an adult man with Graves' hyperthyroidism.

This clonotype was observed at least ten times. The chain joins TRBV5-1 to TRBJ1-6; a possible D gene is TRBD1 (5 bases). This CDR3 spans 15 amino acids. Germline CDR1 SGHRS, CDR2 YFSETQ. V gave up 3 bases and J gave up 9 bases, with 16 bases separating them. The CDR3 DNA reads as TGCGCCAGCAGCTCGTCAGGGATTTTGGCTTCACCCCTCCACTTT. Its protein is CASSSSGILASPLHF.

A remark on this clonotype: The CDR3 carries no conserved terminal phenylalanine or tryptophan, so it likely arises from a read error. The DNA is omitted, as the CDR3 cannot be located on it reliably, and the CDR3 follows TCRdb's listing. The chain links TRBV15 to TRBJ1-3; the D call of TRBD1 is as the table states it, not checked on the DNA. Germline assignment: CDR1 LNHNV and CDR2 YYDKDF (reference sequence). The CDR3 is 10 amino acids long, termini counted. The CDR3 protein is CATSGNDRGL.

The chain joins TRBV11-1 to TRBJ2-7; the match to TRBD1 covers 12 bases. In germline, CDR1 is SGHAT, CDR2 FQDESV (reference sequence). The CDR3 length is 17 residues. V shed 5 bases, J shed 7 bases, and the junction held 15 bases outside the gene matches. The CDR3 DNA is TGTGCCAGCAGCCCCTGGGACAGGGGGCAGGGGGCGGAGGAGCAGTACTTC. Its protein product is CASSPWDRGQGAEEQYF.

The sample holds many counts of this clonotype. This chain connects TRBV9 to TRBJ2-7; no reliable D call. Germline CDR1 reads SGDLS; CDR2 reads YYNGEE. V was clipped by 0 bases and J by 2 bases, with 9 bases between them. This CDR3 has 14 amino acids. CDR3 sequence reads: CASSVGPQAYEQYF. The CDR3 DNA reads TGTGCCAGCAGCGTAGGGCCACAAGCCTACGAGCAGTACTTC.